Following are 8 T cell receptor beta chains from one sample sequenced in a study of CXCR3-negative and CXCR3-positive naive CD8 T cells. The study's findings and limits: CXCR3-positive naive cells had TRB CDR3s that were more hydrophobic than CXCR3-negative naive cells had.

Libraries of TRB cDNA were made by 5' RACE and carried UMIs. TCRdb re-called the 5' RACE reads; one entry per CDR3 protein, DNA not given. Its listing shows about 60,000 distinct CDR3 sequences. No antigen is known for these receptors. Sample: naive CXCR3+ CD8+ T cells from blood. As to subset: CD45RO-CCR7+CD27+CD95- naive CD8+ T cells expressing CXCR3 (TNR3+). The receptors come from a human donor in good health. Some clones in this sample may be carry-over from other donors' samples.

CDR3 protein: CASSYSRDLGDTEAFF. The chain recombines TRBV6-2 or TRBV6-3 with TRBJ1-1. From germline, CDR1 is MNHEY and CDR2 SVGEGT. The CDR3 sequence is 16 residues long.

The chain carries TRBV27 and TRBJ1-2; without DNA, the TCRdb call of TRBD1 cannot be checked. CDR3 length equals 15 residues. CDR1 and CDR2 (germline): MNHEY, SMNVEV (reference sequence). The CDR3: CASSLTAGQGHGYTF.

V gene TRBV5-1 combines with J gene TRBJ1-2. CDR1 is SGHRS and CDR2 is YFSETQ in the germline V gene. CDR3 size: 14 residues. CDR3 amino acids: CASSLRTANYGYTF.

The V call is TRBV6-6, the J call TRBJ2-2; the TRBD2 assignment by TCRdb is unverifiable without DNA. CDR1 is MNHNY, CDR2 SVGAGI, per germline (reference sequence). The CDR3 is 13 residues long. The CDR3: CACREENTGELFF.

V usage is TRBV7-9 and J usage is TRBJ2-5; the D call from TCRdb, TRBD1, cannot be confirmed without DNA. The germline CDR1 and CDR2 sequences are SEHNR and FQNEAQ (reference sequence). The CDR3 is 14 amino acids. CDR3 loop: CASSLVGEWETQYF.

V is TRBV7-7 and J is TRBJ2-7; TCRdb's D call, TRBD1, is unchecked because there is no DNA. Germline CDR1 SSHAT, CDR2 FNYEAQ (reference sequence). This CDR3 has 14 amino acids. The CDR3 loop is CASSSGTGPYEQYF.

V usage is TRBV5-4 and J usage is TRBJ2-4; there is no DNA to check the TCRdb D call of TRBD1. The CDR3 extends over 20 amino acids. The germline V gene encodes CDR1 SGHNT and CDR2 YYREEE (reference sequence). This CDR3 is CASSLARPGTGYGAKNIQYF.

The chain joins TRBV6-5 to TRBJ2-7; TCRdb outputs TRBD1, but without DNA this stays unchecked. This CDR3 spans 14 amino acids. The germline gives CDR1 MNHEY, CDR2 SVGAGI. The CDR3 sequence: CASRSRDRVGEQYF.